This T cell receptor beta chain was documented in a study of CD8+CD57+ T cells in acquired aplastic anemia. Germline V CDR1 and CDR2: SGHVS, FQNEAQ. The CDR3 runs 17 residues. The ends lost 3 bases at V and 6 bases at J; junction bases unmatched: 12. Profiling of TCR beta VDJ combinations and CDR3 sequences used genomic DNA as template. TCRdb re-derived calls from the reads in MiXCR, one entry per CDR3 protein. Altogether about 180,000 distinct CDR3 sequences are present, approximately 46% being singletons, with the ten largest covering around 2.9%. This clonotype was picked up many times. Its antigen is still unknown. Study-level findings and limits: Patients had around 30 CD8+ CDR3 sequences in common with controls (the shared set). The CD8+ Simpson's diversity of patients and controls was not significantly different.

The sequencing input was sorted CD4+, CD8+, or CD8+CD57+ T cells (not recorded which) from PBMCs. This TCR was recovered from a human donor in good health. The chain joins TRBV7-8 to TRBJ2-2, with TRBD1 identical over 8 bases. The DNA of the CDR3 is TGTGCCAGCAGCTTGAATCGCCAGGGGGCAAAAGCCGGGGAGCTGTTTTTT. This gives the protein CASSLNRQGAKAGELFF.